These T cell receptor beta chains were read from a single sample in a study of T cell responses to AZD1222 COVID-19 vaccine. Only in-frame clones appear in the TCRdb table, and some are missing; sequencing was by immunoSEQ multiplex PCR. Of about 56,000 clones listed, approximately 86% are singletons. The sequences come from peripheral blood, collected 28 days after the second AZD1222 dose. The receptor set was obtained from an adult who received the AZD1222 COVID-19 vaccine. Both conserved end residues are part of each CDR3. A D gene is named only where the DNA matches it firmly. Clone size appears in some rows only: once, few, many, or a class for an expanded clone.

>17|-|TRBV5-1|once|TRBJ2-7
TGCGCCAGCAGCCCCCCTGGGGCCAGTATGAGCTCCTACGAGCAGTACTTC
CASSPPGASMSSYEQYF
>14|-|TRBV14|-|TRBJ1-2
TGTGCCAGCAGCCAAGACCAAGACGCCTATGGCTACACCTTC
CASSQDQDAYGYTF
>15|TRBD1|TRBV28|-|TRBJ2-5
TGTGCCAGCAGTTTGACGACAGGGTCGGGAGAGACCCAGTACTTC
CASSLTTGSGETQYF
>14|-|TRBV10-3|-|TRBJ2-1
TGTGCCATCAGTGCGGAGGGCAGGCCCAATGAGCAGTTCTTC
CAISAEGRPNEQFF
>13|-|TRBV19|-|TRBJ1-2
TGTGCCAGTAGTATAGCTGAGACAGCCGGCTACACCTTC
CASSIAETAGYTF
>18|-|TRBV7-9|-|TRBJ2-6
TGTGCCAGCAGCCCCCGGGCGGGACTGACGTCTGGGGCCAACGTCCTGACTTTC
CASSPRAGLTSGANVLTF
>16|-|TRBV9|-|TRBJ2-3
TGTGCCAGCACCCTAATGGGGGAAGCTAGCACAGATACGCAGTATTTT
CASTLMGEASTDTQYF
>13|-|TRBV3-1/TRBV3-2|-|TRBJ1-5
TGTGCCAGCAGCCAAAGGGTTAGGGAGCCCCAGCATTTT
CASSQRVREPQHF
>16|-|TRBV5-1|-|TRBJ2-5
TGCGCCAGCAGCCCAAAGCAGGCAGGGCACCAGGAGACCCAGTACTTC
CASSPKQAGHQETQYF
>16|TRBD1|TRBV11-3|-|TRBJ2-2
TGTGCCAGCAGCTTCTCCGGGACAGGGTTCCCCGGGGAGCTGTTTTTT
CASSFSGTGFPGELFF
>14|TRBD1|TRBV6-5|-|TRBJ2-1
TGTGCCATGAACCGACAGGGGCGCTACAATGAGCAGTTCTTC
CAMNRQGRYNEQFF
>15|TRBD1|TRBV5-1|-|TRBJ2-3
TGCGCCAGCAGCTTGGCCACGACAGGGAAAGATACGCAGTATTTT
CASSLATTGKDTQYF
>16|TRBD1|TRBV18|-|TRBJ1-2
TGTGCCAGCTCACCAGGGGGACAGTTGGCTGAATATGGCTACACCTTC
CASSPGGQLAEYGYTF
>15|TRBD1|TRBV28|-|TRBJ1-2
TGTGCCAGCATCACTGGGGCAGGGGGCGGCTATGGCTACACCTTC
CASITGAGGGYGYTF
>14|-|TRBV28|-|TRBJ1-1
TGTGCCAGCAGTTTACAACGGGCACACACTGAAGCTTTCTTT
CASSLQRAHTEAFF
>14|-|TRBV9|-|TRBJ1-2
TGTGCCAGCAGCGTATTCAGGAACGACTATGGCTACACCTTC
CASSVFRNDYGYTF
>14|-|TRBV7-9|-|TRBJ1-6
TGTGCCAGCAGCTTAGTCGTTTGGGATTCACCCCTCCACTTT
CASSLVVWDSPLHF
>15|-|TRBV9|-|TRBJ1-5
TGTGCCAGCAGCGGACACCCGGGGGGCAATCAGCCCCAGCATTTT
CASSGHPGGNQPQHF
>14|TRBD1|TRBV6-5|medium-sized|TRBJ1-1
TGTGCCAGCAGCGCCCTACAGGGGAACCCTGAAGCTTTCTTT
CASSALQGNPEAFF
>13|-|TRBV6-5|-|TRBJ1-2
TGTGCCAGCAGTCCCGGAGGGGGGGATGGCTACACCTTC
CASSPGGGDGYTF
>14|-|TRBV29-1|-|TRBJ1-1
TGCAGCGTTGAACGCCACTTTACGGACACTGAAGCTTTCTTT
CSVERHFTDTEAFF
>14|-|TRBV28|once|TRBJ1-5
TGTGCCAGCAGTTTATCAGCTAGCAATCAGCCCCAGCATTTT
CASSLSASNQPQHF
>17|-|TRBV7-9|-|TRBJ1-1
TGTGCCAGCAGCTTAGGAGGGAACAGTTTTTTGAACACTGAAGCTTTCTTT
CASSLGGNSFLNTEAFF
>13|TRBD2|TRBV7-2|-|TRBJ2-1
TGTGCCAGCAGTGGGACTAGTATCTATGAGCAGTTCTTC
CASSGTSIYEQFF
>18|TRBD2|TRBV4-3|once|TRBJ2-6
TGCGCCAGCAGCCAGTATAGCGGGAGGATCTCTGGGGCCAACGTCCTGACTTTC
CASSQYSGRISGANVLTF
>15|-|TRBV9|few|TRBJ1-1
TGTGCCAGCAGCGCGAACTCAGAGAGGAACACTGAAGCTTTCTTT
CASSANSERNTEAFF
>12|-|TRBV29-1|-|TRBJ1-1
TGCAGCGTTGTTTCCGCCCCCATGCCAGCTTTCTTT
CSVVSAPMPAFF
>14|-|TRBV30|-|TRBJ1-2
TGTGCCTGGAGATTGGCGGGGGGTATGGGTGGCTACACCTTC
CAWRLAGGMGGYTF
>12|-|TRBV7-9|-|TRBJ1-5
TGTGCCAGCAGCTTAGGAGATACGCCCCAGCATTTT
CASSLGDTPQHF
>15|-|TRBV28|-|TRBJ1-2
TGTGCCAGCAAAAATGGGGGGACAAGCTCCTATGGCTACACCTTC
CASKNGGTSSYGYTF
>13|-|TRBV25-1|-|TRBJ2-1
TGTGCCAGCAGAAACCCGCCCGGCGAGGAGCAGTTCTTC
CASRNPPGEEQFF